The 25 T cell receptor beta chains below were found in one sample sequenced in a study of CD8 T cells in ankylosing spondylitis (dated by TCRdb to about 2017). The library was obtained by 5' RACE. These reads were obtained on an Illumina HiSeq 2500. TCRdb applied fastp at Q25 and MiXCR to the public reads, then kept only in-frame beta chains. Every distinct CDR3 protein forms one entry, paired with its most common genes and DNA. The sample contains almost 250,000 distinct CDR3 sequences, 30% to 40% of them found a single time. About 4.2% of the sample belongs to the ten largest clones. Sequenced material: blood, either unsorted or a sorted T cell fraction (not recorded which). Source of these receptors: a male donor with ankylosing spondylitis or in good health (not recorded which).

This clonotype showed up just a few times. The chain combines TRBV20-1 with TRBJ2-5; tentatively, D is TRBD1 (6 bases). The CDR3 has 13 amino acids. From germline, CDR1 is DFQATT and CDR2 SNEGSKA (reference sequence). Trimming left V 5 bases short and J 5 bases short, with 15 bases between. The CDR3 spells CSAWAGDSETQYF. Here the CDR3 DNA reads TGCAGTGCTTGGGCAGGGGATTCGGAGACCCAGTACTTC.

The genes are TRBV4-2 and TRBJ2-3, with TRBD2 matching over 10 bases. Germline V gene sequence: CDR1 LGHNA, CDR2 YNFKEQ. J was trimmed by 2 bases and V by 3 bases; bases with no gene match: 5. There are 16 residues in the CDR3. CDR3 DNA: TGTGCCAGCAGCCAGGACCTAGCGGGGGTCACAGATACGCAGTATTTT. Translated: CASSQDLAGVTDTQYF.

The rearrangement uses TRBV7-8 and TRBJ2-5; D is unclear. The ends were cut back, 3 bases at V and 3 bases at J, with 8 bases in the middle. Germline CDR1 SGHVS, CDR2 FQNEAQ. CDR3 size: 13 residues. This CDR3 is CASSLTLEETQYF. CDR3 bases: TGTGCCAGCAGCTTGACTTTAGAAGAGACCCAGTACTTC.

This clonotype was counted a few times. The CDR3 reads CASSFGGDNYGYTF. CDR3 in DNA: TGTGCCAGCAGTTTCGGTGGTGATAACTATGGCTACACCTTC. The rearrangement uses TRBV6-2 or TRBV6-3 and TRBJ1-2; D is uncertain. Trimming shortened V by 4 bases and J by 1 base, and 10 bases separated the two germline ends. CDR3 length equals 14 residues. Per the germline V gene, CDR1 is MNHEY and CDR2 is SVGEGT.

The chain joins TRBV10-2 to TRBJ1-2; D may be TRBD1 (5 bases). The germline CDR1 and CDR2 sequences are WSHSY and SAAADI. The CDR3 has 14 residues. The germline V and J ends were trimmed by 7 bases and 2 bases, with 14 bases remaining between them. The CDR3 nucleotides are TGCGCCAGCACTACGAGACCAGGGAACTATGGCTACACCTTC. This gives the protein CASTTRPGNYGYTF.

This chain connects TRBV20-1 to TRBJ2-3, with 9 bases fitting TRBD2. Germline assignment: CDR1 DFQATT and CDR2 SNEGSKA (reference sequence). The CDR3 consists of 15 residues. The V segment lost 6 bases and the J segment 0 bases; nucleotides outside the gene matches: 7. DNA of the CDR3: TGCAGTGCCACAGCGGGGGGATCGAGCACAGATACGCAGTATTTT. It is translated as CSATAGGSSTDTQYF.

The gene calls are TRBV10-2 and TRBJ2-7; 7 positions match TRBD2. CDR1 is WSHSY, CDR2 SAAADI, per germline. The CDR3 length is 15 residues. V lost 2 bases to trimming and J lost 3 bases; unmatched junction nucleotides: 7. In nucleotides, the CDR3 is TGCGCCAGCAGTGAGCCTGGACTAGGGAGCTACGAGCAGTACTTC. It is translated as CASSEPGLGSYEQYF.

J is TRBJ1-1 and V is TRBV12-3 or TRBV12-4; D unresolved. CDR3 length equals 12 residues. Trimming removed 3 bases from V and 5 bases from J, with 7 bases in between. CDR3 sequence (DNA): TGTGCCAGCAGTTTGAGGGAGACTGAAGCTTTCTTT. The encoded protein is CASSLRETEAFF.

The J gene is TRBJ1-4, the V gene TRBV9; D gene ambiguous. Trimming stripped 2 bases from V and 8 bases from J, with 13 bases between. CDR3 length equals 14 residues. CDR1 is SGDLS, CDR2 YYNGEE, per germline. DNA of the CDR3: TGTGCCAGCAGCGTTGCGCCCCAGGCCGAAAAACTGTTTTTT. Translation: CASSVAPQAEKLFF.

The chain links TRBV27 to TRBJ1-3; D is ambiguous. Germline values: CDR1 MNHEY, CDR2 SMNVEV (reference sequence). Trimming stripped 5 bases from V and 2 bases from J, with 13 bases between. There are 15 residues in the CDR3. The CDR3: CASSIRGLAGNTIYF. The CDR3, as DNA: TGTGCCAGCAGTATTCGCGGGCTGGCTGGAAACACCATATATTTT.

The chain couples TRBV2 to TRBJ2-2; D possibly corresponds to TRBD1 (6 bases). This CDR3 has 15 residues. V was shortened by 7 bases and J by 1 base, with 13 bases between the two germline ends. In germline, CDR1 is SNHLY, CDR2 FYNNEI. CDR3 nucleotides: TGTGCCAGCACCCTAAACAGGGTGAACACCGGGGAGCTGTTTTTT. Translating gives CASTLNRVNTGELFF.

This clonotype has just one count. V usage is TRBV12-3 or TRBV12-4 and J usage is TRBJ2-1; 7 bases line up with TRBD1. The trim removed 6 bases at V and 7 bases at J, leaving 9 bases unmatched. The CDR3 spans 14 residues. The CDR3 protein is CASSKDRDGNEQFF. Written as DNA, the CDR3 is TGTGCCAGCAGCAAAGACAGGGATGGTAATGAGCAGTTCTTC.

The rearrangement joins TRBV5-1 to TRBJ2-7, with D uncertain. The CDR3 has 14 amino acids. The germline V gene has CDR1 SGHRS and CDR2 YFSETQ. V was shortened by 4 bases and J by 5 bases, with 16 bases between the two germline ends. CDR3 amino acids: CASSPQLVANEQYF. In nucleotides, the CDR3 is TGCGCCAGCAGCCCCCAATTGGTGGCTAACGAGCAGTACTTC.

There are a few counts of this clonotype. V and J are TRBV15 and TRBJ2-5, with D uncertain. CDR3 length: 12 amino acids. Trimming left V 0 bases short and J 5 bases short, with 4 bases between. The germline gives CDR1 LNHNV, CDR2 YYDKDF (reference sequence). The CDR3 DNA is TGTGCCACCAGCAGAGATAAGGAGACCCAGTACTTC. This translates into CATSRDKETQYF.

The rearrangement joins TRBV5-6 to TRBJ2-3, with 10 bases identical to TRBD1. Per germline, CDR1 SGHDT and CDR2 YYEEEE. The CDR3 has 15 amino acids. J lost 6 bases, V lost 3 bases, and 7 bases had no gene match. This CDR3 is CASSSAGTGDDTQYF. The CDR3 DNA sequence: TGTGCCAGCAGCTCCGCCGGGACAGGGGATGATACGCAGTATTTT.

This clonotype was seen just once. The chain joins TRBV5-6 to TRBJ2-7; D possibly corresponds to TRBD1 (5 bases). Germline V gives CDR1 SGHDT, CDR2 YYEEEE. The V and J ends lost 2 bases and 5 bases respectively, with 8 bases between them. This CDR3 has 12 amino acids. The CDR3 nucleotides are TGTGCCAGCAGCTTCCCAGGGAACGAGCAGTACTTC. This encodes CASSFPGNEQYF.

The J gene is TRBJ2-3, the V gene TRBV9, with no clear D. There are 14 residues in the CDR3. Trimming took off 4 bases at V and 5 bases at J, with 14 bases between the two ends. Germline V gene data show CDR1 as SGDLS and CDR2 as YYNGEE. CDR3 bases: TGTGCCAGCAGCTTGTCCGGGCAGAGAGATACGCAGTATTTT. Protein: CASSLSGQRDTQYF.

This rearrangement joins TRBV20-1 to TRBJ2-1, with no clear D. Looked up from germline, CDR1 is DFQATT and CDR2 is SNEGSKA (reference sequence). This CDR3 is 13 amino acids long. The ends were cut back, 6 bases at V and 5 bases at J, with 14 bases in the middle. CDR3 sequence (DNA): TGCAGTGCCTTCCCCCTGGGGAACAATGAGCAGTTCTTC. This translates into CSAFPLGNNEQFF.

This clonotype was found many times. The chain has TRBV20-1 and TRBJ2-7; D is unclear. Germline CDR1 is DFQATT and CDR2 is SNEGSKA (reference sequence). This CDR3 comprises 11 residues. Deletions cut 4 bases from V and 3 bases from J, with 7 bases between. The CDR3 loop is CSATGYYEQYF. The CDR3 DNA sequence: TGCAGTGCTACAGGATACTACGAGCAGTACTTC.

This clonotype was seen a few times. The V and J genes are TRBV20-1 and TRBJ2-1, with TRBD2 matching over 8 bases. Germline V gene data show CDR1 as DFQATT and CDR2 as SNEGSKA (reference sequence). Trimming removed 4 bases from V and 7 bases from J; junction bases left unmatched: 9. The CDR3 length is 14 residues. The CDR3 loop reads CSATSGGARNEQFF. DNA for the CDR3: TGCAGTGCTACCAGCGGGGGCGCCCGGAATGAGCAGTTCTTC.

This clonotype was observed a few times. This chain uses TRBV29-1 with TRBJ2-7; maybe TRBD1 (5 bases). V was trimmed by 5 bases and J by 2 bases, leaving 10 bases between them. The CDR3 contains 12 residues. Germline CDR1 reads SQVTM; CDR2 reads ANQGSEA. The CDR3 DNA sequence: TGCAGCGTTATAGACAGAACCTACGAGCAGTACTTC. Its protein product is CSVIDRTYEQYF.

This chain connects TRBV10-2 to TRBJ2-5; D gene ambiguous. The length of the CDR3 is 15 residues. In germline, CDR1 is WSHSY, CDR2 SAAADI. V lost 6 bases to trimming and J lost 1 base, with 15 bases between them. The CDR3 DNA sequence: TGCGCCAGCAGCGAGGACGGACGAGGCCAAGAGACCCAGTACTTC. Residues: CASSEDGRGQETQYF.

The rearrangement links TRBV24-1 to TRBJ1-4, with D possibly TRBD1 on 5 matching bases. Trimming stripped 3 bases from V and 7 bases from J, with 8 bases between. Germline CDR1 reads KGHDR; CDR2 reads SFDVKD. The CDR3 is 13 amino acids. The CDR3 DNA is TGTGCCACCAGTGATGGGGGGACTGAAAAACTGTTTTTT. Translating gives CATSDGGTEKLFF.

This clonotype came up a few times. The chain couples TRBV20-1 to TRBJ2-1; D may be TRBD1 or TRBD2 (6 bases each). CDR1 is DFQATT and CDR2 is SNEGSKA in the germline V gene (reference sequence). V lost 5 bases to trimming and J lost 3 bases, with 14 bases between them. This CDR3 is 14 amino acids long. The CDR3 DNA sequence: TGCAGTGCTCTATACGGGGGCTTCTACAATGAGCAGTTCTTC. It translates to CSALYGGFYNEQFF.

This clonotype was seen a handful of times. The CDR3 DNA is TGTGCCAGCAGGACTAGCGGGGGAAGCACAGATACGCAGTATTTT. Translation gives CASRTSGGSTDTQYF. The chain links TRBV12-3 or TRBV12-4 to TRBJ2-3, with 12 bases aligning to TRBD2. The CDR3 is made up of 15 amino acids. Losses at the gene ends were 6 bases for V and 0 bases for J; bases not matched to a gene: 1.